These 3 T cell receptor beta chains were sequenced from one sample in a study of metastatic and nonmetastatic thyroid tumors. Thyroid surgery had not been preceded by any treatment in any patient. TCRdb redid the clone calls on the PCR reads using MiXCR. In the table there are approximately 90,000 clones, 8% to 9.5% of which are singletons. The sample consisted of blood. The receptors derive from a female donor with papillary thyroid cancer or a benign thyroid nodule (not recorded which). Some clones in this sample may be carry-over from other donors' samples.

This clone appeared many times. The chain employs TRBV30 and TRBJ2-1; D gene ambiguous. In germline, CDR1 is GTSNPN, CDR2 SVGIG (reference sequence). This CDR3 has 13 residues. V was pared by 0 bases and J by 8 bases, with 11 bases between. The CDR3, as DNA: TGTGCCTGGAGTGTAATTCAGTTCGATGAGCAGTTCTTC. Translation gives CAWSVIQFDEQFF. Complete variable domain (other parts from reference TRBV30 and TRBJ2-1): SQTIHQWPATLVQPVGSPLSLECTVEGTSNPNLYWYRQAAGRGLQLLFYSVGIGQISSEVPQNLSASRPQDRQFILSSKKLLLSDSGFYLCAWSVIQFDEQFFGPGTRLTVL.

This clone was picked up many times. The gene calls are TRBV7-2 and TRBJ2-7, with D possibly being TRBD1 (6 bases). CDR1 and CDR2 from the germline V gene are SGHTA and FQGNSA. The CDR3 is 14 amino acids. Trimming removed 3 bases at V and 2 bases at J, with 11 bases between. CDR3 DNA: TGTGCCAGCAGCTTCGGCACAGGGCCCTACGAGCAGTACTTC. Translated: CASSFGTGPYEQYF.

This clone was recorded at least ten times. This chain connects TRBV27 to TRBJ1-6, with D perhaps TRBD1 (6 bases). V shed 2 bases and J shed 6 bases, with 8 bases lying between them. Germline CDR1 MNHEY, CDR2 SMNVEV (reference sequence). The CDR3 spans 14 residues. The CDR3 is CASSLGQINSPLHF. In DNA form, the CDR3 reads TGTGCCAGCAGTTTAGGACAGATTAATTCACCCCTCCACTTT.